This T cell receptor beta chain was sequenced for a study of control samples from healthy donors and cancer patients. Data came from immunoSEQ multiplex PCR; TCRdb stores just in-frame clones and leaves some out. The data hold more than 100,000 clones, with roughly nine tenths observed a single time. The CDR3 is 13 residues long. V lost 5 bases, J lost 6 bases, and 13 bases lay in between. CDR1 is SQVTM and CDR2 is ANQGSEA in the germline V gene. Sample: PBMCs. This receptor was identified in a man aged 50-60 years with head and neck cancer. The rearrangement joins TRBV29-1 to TRBJ1-4; D is possibly TRBD1 (6 bases). The CDR3 coding sequence is TGCAGCGTTTTACAGGGAGGGGATGAAAAACTGTTTTTT. Amino acids: CSVLQGGDEKLFF.